The 28 T cell receptor beta chains given below trace back to one sample, sequenced in a study of blood T cell repertoires in COVID-19. The assay was immunoSEQ multiplex PCR, and TCRdb's table has in-frame clones only and misses some. The data hold a few hundred thousand clones, with 90% observed a single time. Material: PBMCs or T cells enriched from blood (not recorded which). The receptors were sampled from a man aged 30 to 45 who had been exposed to COVID-19.

This chain uses TRBV7-9 with TRBJ2-6; 9 nucleotides align to TRBD1. This CDR3 has 18 amino acids. Germline lookup yields CDR1 SEHNR and CDR2 FQNEAQ (reference sequence). Trimming at V came to 5 bases and at J to 4 bases, leaving 12 bases not matched to a gene. Here the CDR3 DNA reads TGTGCCAGCAGCCAACCGGGACAGGGCGCCCCCGGGGCCAACGTCCTGACTTTC. This gives the protein CASSQPGQGAPGANVLTF. The full variable domain, with the rest looked up from reference TRBV7-9 and TRBJ2-6, is DTGVSQNPRHKITKRGQNVTFRCDPISEHNRLYWYRQTLGQGPEFLTYFQNEAQLEKSRLLSDRFSAERPKGSFSTLEIQRTEQGDSAMYLCASSQPGQGAPGANVLTFGAGSRLTVL.

The genes are TRBV5-8 and TRBJ1-2; D gene ambiguous. CDR1 is SGHTS and CDR2 is YDEGEE in the germline V gene. V was shortened by 4 bases and J by 4 bases, with 11 bases between the two germline ends. This CDR3 region has 13 residues. The CDR3 DNA reads as TGTGCCAGCAGCCGCAGTCGCTCCTATGGCTACACCTTC. Its translation is CASSRSRSYGYTF.

The chain has TRBV5-1 and TRBJ2-5, with 10 bases matching TRBD1. V trimming: 3 bases; J trimming: 3 bases; junction bases outside the gene matches: 2. CDR1 and CDR2 (germline): SGHRS, YFSETQ. This CDR3 has 14 residues. CDR3 coding DNA: TGCGCCAGCAGCTCCGGGACAGGGGAAGAGACCCAGTACTTC. Translated, it gives CASSSGTGEETQYF.

The V gene is TRBV12-3 or TRBV12-4, the J gene TRBJ1-6; D remains unclear. This CDR3 is 12 amino acids long. V shed 8 bases and J shed 9 bases, with 11 bases lying between them. The CDR3: CASSRTGSPLHF. In DNA form, the CDR3 reads TGTGCCAGCTCCCGGACTGGTTCACCCCTCCACTTT.

The chain couples TRBV19 to TRBJ1-6; TRBD1 might be the D (6 bases). The V end lost 3 bases, the J end lost 5 bases, and 11 bases lay between the germline ends. The CDR3 loop spans 15 amino acids. In germline, CDR1 is LNHDA, CDR2 SQIVND (reference sequence). DNA for the CDR3: TGTGCCAGTAGTATTGTTCAGGGGAATAATTCACCCCTCCACTTT. Amino acids: CASSIVQGNNSPLHF.

The chain combines TRBV10-3 with TRBJ2-5; TRBD2 aligns across 12 bases. CDR3 size: 16 residues. V lost 3 bases to trimming and J lost 5 bases; unmatched junction nucleotides: 7. The germline CDR1 and CDR2 sequences are ENHRY and SYGVKD. The CDR3 sequence is CAISELAGGGGETQYF. CDR3 DNA sequence: TGTGCCATCAGTGAACTAGCGGGGGGAGGTGGGGAGACCCAGTACTTC.

In the case of this clone: An end of the junction differs from the germline gene, which may be a read error. V usage is TRBV15 and J usage is TRBJ1-4, with 7 bases that match TRBD1. Germline V gene sequence: CDR1 LNHNV, CDR2 YYDKDF (reference sequence). The CDR3 has 17 residues. The CDR3 loop is CATSREGAQATNEKLFF. The CDR3 DNA is TGTGCCACCAGCCGAGAGGGGGCCCAAGCAACTAATGAAAAACTGTTTTTT.

The chain combines TRBV6-5 with TRBJ1-1; D call uncertain. V was pared by 7 bases and J by 0 bases, with 12 bases between. This CDR3 comprises 14 residues. Germline V gives CDR1 MNHEY, CDR2 SVGAGI. CDR3 in amino acids: CASTSDWVNTEAFF. The CDR3 DNA sequence: TGTGCCAGCACCTCCGACTGGGTGAACACTGAAGCTTTCTTT.

V gene TRBV19 combines with J gene TRBJ1-2; weak D call: TRBD1 (6 bases). CDR3 length equals 13 residues. V dropped 10 bases and J dropped 3 bases, with 15 bases sitting between them. Germline V gene data show CDR1 as LNHDA and CDR2 as SQIVND (reference sequence). DNA for the CDR3: TGTGCCACCCACCGGGGGGCGGACTATGGCTACACCTTC. It translates to CATHRGADYGYTF. The full variable domain, its missing parts supplied by reference TRBV19 and TRBJ1-2, is DGGITQSPKYLFRKEGQNVTLSCEQNLNHDAMYWYRQDPGQGLRLIYYSQIVNDFQKGDIAEGYSVSREKKESFPLTVTSAQKNPTAFYLCATHRGADYGYTFGSGTRLTVV.

The rearrangement links TRBV24-1 to TRBJ2-1; 7 nucleotides align to TRBD1. Germline loops: CDR1 KGHDR, CDR2 SFDVKD. V trimming: 4 bases; J trimming: 4 bases; junction bases outside the gene matches: 6. This CDR3 is 15 amino acids long. The CDR3 protein is CATSDTGVGYNEQFF. As DNA, the CDR3 is TGTGCCACCAGTGACACAGGGGTGGGATACAATGAGCAGTTCTTC.

The table lists this clone with a few counts. The V and J genes are TRBV4-2 and TRBJ1-5; 11 bases agree with TRBD1. The J segment lost 7 bases and the V segment lost 1 base, leaving 3 bases of the junction unmatched. Germline V gene lookup returns CDR1 LGHNA and CDR2 YNFKEQ. The CDR3 spans 15 residues. The CDR3 loop reads CASSQGTGGVQPQHF. The CDR3, as DNA: TGTGCCAGCAGCCAAGGGACAGGGGGCGTACAGCCCCAGCATTTT.

The chain couples TRBV2 to TRBJ2-3, with D maybe TRBD2 (6 bases). Trimming left V 8 bases short and J 2 bases short, with 17 bases between. This CDR3 comprises 15 residues. CDR1 and CDR2 (germline): SNHLY, FYNNEI. CDR3 protein: CASLSGTPITDTQYF. Here the CDR3 DNA reads TGTGCCAGCCTCTCCGGGACTCCTATCACAGATACGCAGTATTTT.

The rearrangement uses TRBV14 and TRBJ2-1; 7 nucleotides line up with TRBD2. This CDR3 has 15 amino acids. Trimming removed 5 bases from V and 10 bases from J; junction bases left unmatched: 14. CDR1 and CDR2 (germline): SGHDN, FVKESK. CDR3 nucleotide sequence: TGTGCCAGCAGCAAAAGGGACTACCGAGCGGAAGAGCAGTTCTTC. This codes for CASSKRDYRAEEQFF.

The chain uses TRBV21-1 and TRBJ2-7; TRBD1 reflects the table's D call only, with no check against the DNA. TRBV21-1 is assigned pseudogene status. The CDR3 spans 14 residues. The CDR3 reads CASLTGTGDYEQYF. The CDR3 bases are TGTGCCAGCCTGACAGGGACCGGAGACTACGAGCAGTACTTC.

V gene TRBV5-5 combines with J gene TRBJ1-5; TRBD1 is a possible D gene (6 bases). The CDR3 covers 15 residues. Per germline, CDR1 SGHKS and CDR2 YYEKEE (reference sequence). The ends were cut back, 4 bases at V and 6 bases at J, with 17 bases in the middle. CDR3 loop: CASSVLGGVGQPQHF. CDR3 nucleotide sequence: TGTGCCAGCAGCGTGCTAGGGGGTGTGGGTCAGCCCCAGCATTTT.

The chain carries TRBV4-1 and TRBJ2-5; possible D gene TRBD2, 7 bases. Germline-derived CDR1 and CDR2 are MGHRA and YSYEKL. Trimming left V 7 bases short and J 2 bases short, with 20 bases between. This CDR3 comprises 16 residues. CDR3 region: CASNPVGRGSQETQYF. CDR3 nucleotides: TGCGCCAGCAACCCCGTTGGGAGGGGGTCACAAGAGACCCAGTACTTC.

The rearrangement uses TRBV19 and TRBJ2-5, with 9 bases identical to TRBD2. Trimming at V came to 3 bases and at J to 1 base, leaving 6 bases not matched to a gene. From germline, CDR1 is LNHDA and CDR2 SQIVND (reference sequence). This CDR3 has 16 amino acids. In DNA form, the CDR3 reads TGTGCCAGTAGTATGATATTTAGCGGGGGCCAAGAGACCCAGTACTTC. Protein: CASSMIFSGGQETQYF.

The chain joins TRBV5-5 to TRBJ2-3, with 8 bases identical to TRBD2. The V and J ends lost 1 base and 5 bases, in that order; junction bases with no gene match: 6. The CDR3 totals 15 residues. Germline CDR1 is SGHKS and CDR2 is YYEKEE (reference sequence). The CDR3 loop reads CASSLNSGVGDTQYF. The CDR3, as DNA: TGTGCCAGCAGCTTGAATAGCGGGGTCGGAGATACGCAGTATTTT.

The chain carries TRBV11-2 and TRBJ2-7; 9 nucleotides agree with TRBD1. Looked up from germline, CDR1 is SGHAT and CDR2 is FQNNGV. After removal of 4 bases from V and 3 bases from J, the junction contained 7 bases not matched to a gene. The CDR3 is 15 amino acids. Written as DNA, the CDR3 is TGTGCCAGCAGCTCACAGGGGGCTAATATCTACGAGCAGTACTTC. This sequence encodes CASSSQGANIYEQYF. Full variable domain (missing parts from reference TRBV11-2 and TRBJ2-7): EAGVAQSPRYKIIEKRQSVAFWCNPISGHATLYWYQQILGQGPKLLIQFQNNGVVDDSQLPKDRFSAERLKGVDSTLKIQPAKLEDSAVYLCASSSQGANIYEQYFGPGTRLTVT.

V gene TRBV19 combines with J gene TRBJ2-2; no reliable D call. This CDR3 contains 14 residues. Trimming left V 5 bases short and J 6 bases short, with 13 bases between. Germline assignment: CDR1 LNHDA and CDR2 SQIVND (reference sequence). Written as DNA, the CDR3 is TGTGCCAGTAGTCCCCAGGCCGCCCCCGGGGAGCTGTTTTTT. This gives the protein CASSPQAAPGELFF.

The J gene is TRBJ2-5, the V gene TRBV11-2; D not certain. The germline CDR1 and CDR2 sequences are SGHAT and FQNNGV. The CDR3 is 14 amino acids. V dropped 6 bases and J dropped 3 bases, with 14 bases sitting between them. The CDR3 DNA reads as TGTGCCAGCAGTCAGAACGACTTAGAAGAGACCCAGTACTTC. Its protein is CASSQNDLEETQYF. Combining the CDR3 with reference TRBV11-2 and TRBJ2-5 gives the whole variable domain EAGVAQSPRYKIIEKRQSVAFWCNPISGHATLYWYQQILGQGPKLLIQFQNNGVVDDSQLPKDRFSAERLKGVDSTLKIQPAKLEDSAVYLCASSQNDLEETQYFGPGTRLLVL.

The rearrangement joins TRBV13 to TRBJ2-7; a weak D match, TRBD1 (6 bases). Germline V lookup: CDR1 PRHDT, CDR2 FYEKMQ (reference sequence). V lost 5 bases and J lost 4, with 15 bases in between. This CDR3 spans 14 amino acids. The CDR3 protein is CASSHRGHSYEQYF. The CDR3 DNA sequence: TGTGCCAGCAGCCATCGGGGACATTCGTACGAGCAGTACTTC.

This clone showed up just a few times. The V and J genes are TRBV19 and TRBJ1-5, with TRBD1 matching 9 bases. Trimming removed 8 bases from V and 3 bases from J; junction bases left unmatched: 2. The length of the CDR3 is 13 residues. Germline CDR1 is LNHDA and CDR2 is SQIVND (reference sequence). This chain's CDR3 is CASGQGINQPQHF. The CDR3 coding sequence is TGTGCCAGTGGACAGGGGATCAATCAGCCCCAGCATTTT.

The rearrangement uses TRBV18 and TRBJ2-1; D might be TRBD1 (6 bases). Germline V gene lookup returns CDR1 KGHSH and CDR2 LQKENI. Trimming removed 6 bases at V and 2 bases at J, with 11 bases between. This CDR3 has 14 amino acids. CDR3 in DNA: TGTGCCAGCTCGGAAAACAGGGCCTACAATGAGCAGTTCTTC. Translating gives CASSENRAYNEQFF.

This chain joins TRBV14 and TRBJ1-6, with TRBD1 identical over 9 bases. CDR1 SGHDN and CDR2 FVKESK come from the germline V gene. J gave up 9 bases and V 4 bases, and 7 bases lay outside the gene matches. The length of the CDR3 is 15 residues. CDR3 amino acids: CASSRRQGGGSPLHF. The CDR3 nucleotides read TGTGCCAGCAGCCGACGACAGGGGGGAGGTTCACCCCTCCACTTT.

The CDR3 DNA reads as TGTGCCAGCTCACCCCTTGGGACACAGGAGGACACTGAAGCTTTCTTT. Translated: CASSPLGTQEDTEAFF. This chain uses TRBV18 with TRBJ1-1; tentatively, D is TRBD1 (6 bases). The CDR3 consists of 16 residues. The germline CDR1 and CDR2 sequences are KGHSH and LQKENI. The V and J ends lost 3 bases and 3 bases respectively, with 17 bases between them.

This clone showed up just once. The chain links TRBV14 to TRBJ1-1; D gene uncertain. CDR1 SGHDN and CDR2 FVKESK come from the germline V gene. The CDR3 contains 15 residues. V was trimmed by 4 bases and J by 3 bases, leaving 15 bases between them. DNA of the CDR3: TGTGCCAGCAGCCGGAACCGGGAAACTTACACTGAAGCTTTCTTT. Its translation is CASSRNRETYTEAFF.

The rearrangement uses TRBV7-8 and TRBJ1-4; 10 bases fit TRBD1. Germline V lookup: CDR1 SGHVS, CDR2 FQNEAQ. The junction had 2 bases not matched to a gene; V was cut back by 2 bases and J by 8 bases. The CDR3 is 14 amino acids. The CDR3 region is CASSLRDRGEKLFF. The CDR3 DNA reads TGTGCCAGCAGCTTACGGGACAGGGGCGAAAAACTGTTTTTT.